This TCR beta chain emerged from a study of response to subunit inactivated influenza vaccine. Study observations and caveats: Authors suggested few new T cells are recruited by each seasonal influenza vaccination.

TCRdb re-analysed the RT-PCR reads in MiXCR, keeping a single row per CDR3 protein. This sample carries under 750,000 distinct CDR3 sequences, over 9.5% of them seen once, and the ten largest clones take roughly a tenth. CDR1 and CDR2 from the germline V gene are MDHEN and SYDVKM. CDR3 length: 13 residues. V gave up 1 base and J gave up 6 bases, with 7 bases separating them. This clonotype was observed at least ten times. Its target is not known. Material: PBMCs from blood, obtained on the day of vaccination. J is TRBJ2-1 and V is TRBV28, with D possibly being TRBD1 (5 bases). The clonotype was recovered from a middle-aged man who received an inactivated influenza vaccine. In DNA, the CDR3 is TGTGCCAGCAGTTTATTGCAGGGCAATGAGCAGTTCTTC. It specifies CASSLLQGNEQFF.